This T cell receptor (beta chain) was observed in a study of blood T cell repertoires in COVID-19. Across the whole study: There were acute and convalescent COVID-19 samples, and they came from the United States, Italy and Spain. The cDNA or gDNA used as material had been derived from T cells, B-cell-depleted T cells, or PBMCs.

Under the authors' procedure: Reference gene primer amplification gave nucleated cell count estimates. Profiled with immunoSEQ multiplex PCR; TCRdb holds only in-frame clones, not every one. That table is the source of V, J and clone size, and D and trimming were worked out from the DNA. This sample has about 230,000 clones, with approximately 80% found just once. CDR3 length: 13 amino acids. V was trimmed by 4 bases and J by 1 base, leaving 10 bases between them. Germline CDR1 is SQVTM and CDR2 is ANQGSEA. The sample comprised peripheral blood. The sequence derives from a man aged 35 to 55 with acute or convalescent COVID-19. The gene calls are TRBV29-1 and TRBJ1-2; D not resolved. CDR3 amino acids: CSVGGAGNYGYTF. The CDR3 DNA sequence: TGCAGCGTTGGTGGCGCGGGTAACTATGGCTACACCTTC.